One TCR beta chain is described in this entry. Its antigen remains unidentified. The data derive from a study of CD8+CD57+ T cells in acquired aplastic anemia. Background on the study: DNA from sorted CD4+ and CD8+ cells averaged around 3.5 ug. Study-level results: Controls and patients did not differ significantly in CD8+ Simpson's diversity. Patients and controls had in common 25 to 30 CD8+ CDR3 sequences.

The CDR3 length is 16 residues. Trimming at V came to 0 bases and at J to 0 bases, leaving 5 bases not matched to a gene. Germline V gene data show CDR1 as SGHRS and CDR2 as YFSETQ. The study profiled TCR beta VDJ and CDR3 using genomic DNA as template. TCRdb recomputed calls from the reads with MiXCR, one row per CDR3 protein. Among approximately 250,000 distinct CDR3 sequences listed, approximately 79% were seen once. All patients picked for sequencing had shown, by flow cytometry, an expansion of CD8+CD57+ cells. At the time of blood sampling, patients had not yet received any therapy. The J gene is TRBJ2-5, the V gene TRBV5-1, with TRBD2 identical over 7 bases. Sequenced material: sorted CD4+, CD8+, or CD8+CD57+ T cells (not recorded which) from PBMCs. The source of this sequence is a human donor with aplastic anemia. The CDR3: CASSLETGRYQETQYF. The CDR3 DNA sequence: TGCGCCAGCAGCTTGGAGACCGGGAGGTACCAAGAGACCCAGTACTTC.